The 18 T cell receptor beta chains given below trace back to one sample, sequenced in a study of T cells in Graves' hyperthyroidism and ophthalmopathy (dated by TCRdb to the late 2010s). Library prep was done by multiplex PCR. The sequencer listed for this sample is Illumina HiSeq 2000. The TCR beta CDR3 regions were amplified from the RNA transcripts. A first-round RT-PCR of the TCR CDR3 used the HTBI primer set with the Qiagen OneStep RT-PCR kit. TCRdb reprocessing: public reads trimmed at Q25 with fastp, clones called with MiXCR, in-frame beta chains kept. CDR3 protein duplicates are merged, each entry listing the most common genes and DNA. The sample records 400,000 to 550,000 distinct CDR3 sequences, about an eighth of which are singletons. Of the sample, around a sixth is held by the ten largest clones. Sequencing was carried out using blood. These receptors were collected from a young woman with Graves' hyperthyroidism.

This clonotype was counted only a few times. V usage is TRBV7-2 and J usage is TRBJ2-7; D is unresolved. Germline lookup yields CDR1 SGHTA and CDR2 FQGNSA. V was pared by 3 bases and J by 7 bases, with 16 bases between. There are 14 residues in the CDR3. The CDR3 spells CASSFFATPREQYF. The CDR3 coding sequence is TGTGCCAGCAGCTTTTTTGCGACCCCCCGGGAGCAGTACTTC.

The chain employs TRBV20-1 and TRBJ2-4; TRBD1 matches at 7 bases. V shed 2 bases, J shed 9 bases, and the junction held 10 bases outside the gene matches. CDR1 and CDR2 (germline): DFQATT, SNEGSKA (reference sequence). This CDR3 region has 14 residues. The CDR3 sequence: CSARPGQITGIQYF. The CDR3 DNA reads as TGCAGTGCTAGACCGGGACAGATAACGGGCATTCAGTACTTC.

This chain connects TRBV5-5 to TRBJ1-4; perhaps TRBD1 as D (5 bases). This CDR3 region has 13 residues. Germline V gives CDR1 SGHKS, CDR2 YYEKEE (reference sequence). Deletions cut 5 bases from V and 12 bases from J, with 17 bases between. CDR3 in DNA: TGTGCCAGCAGTCATTTACGCAGGGCAGAACTGTTTTTT. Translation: CASSHLRRAELFF.

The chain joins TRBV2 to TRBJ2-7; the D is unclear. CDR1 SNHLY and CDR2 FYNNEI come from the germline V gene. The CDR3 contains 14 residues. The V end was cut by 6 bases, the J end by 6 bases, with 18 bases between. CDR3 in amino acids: CASRPRWAVGEQYF. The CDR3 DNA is TGTGCCAGCAGACCCCGTTGGGCAGTTGGCGAGCAGTACTTC.

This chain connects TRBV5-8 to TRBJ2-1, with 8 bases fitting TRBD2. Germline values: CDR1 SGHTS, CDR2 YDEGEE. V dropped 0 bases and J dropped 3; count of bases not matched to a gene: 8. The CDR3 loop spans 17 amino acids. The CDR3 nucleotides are TGTGCCAGCAGCTTGGTATTAGGTAGCGGGAACTACAATGAGCAGTTCTTC. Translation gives CASSLVLGSGNYNEQFF.

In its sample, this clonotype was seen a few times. The DNA of the CDR3 is TGTGCCAGCATCAAGACCGACAGGGATAAGAGATATAGCAATCAGCCCCAGCATTTT. This gives the protein CASIKTDRDKRYSNQPQHF. V and J are TRBV9 and TRBJ1-5; 7 positions match TRBD1. Germline values: CDR1 SGDLS, CDR2 YYNGEE. J lost 0 bases, V lost 6 bases, and 18 bases had no gene match. This CDR3 has 19 amino acids.

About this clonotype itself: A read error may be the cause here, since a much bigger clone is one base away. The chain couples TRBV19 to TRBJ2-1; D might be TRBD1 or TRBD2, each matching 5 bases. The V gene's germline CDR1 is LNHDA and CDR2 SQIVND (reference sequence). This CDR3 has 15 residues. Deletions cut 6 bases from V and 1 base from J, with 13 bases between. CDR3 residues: CASRGRDGSYNEQFF. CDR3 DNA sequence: TGTGCCAGTAGAGGCCGGGACGGATCCTACAATGAGCAGTTCTTC.

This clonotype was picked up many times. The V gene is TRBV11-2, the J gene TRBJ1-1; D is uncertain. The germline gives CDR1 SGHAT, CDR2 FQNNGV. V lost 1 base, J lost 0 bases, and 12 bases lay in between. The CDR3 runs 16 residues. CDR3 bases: TGTGCCAGCAGCTTAGTCCCGGAACGAATGAACACTGAAGCTTTCTTT. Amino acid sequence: CASSLVPERMNTEAFF.

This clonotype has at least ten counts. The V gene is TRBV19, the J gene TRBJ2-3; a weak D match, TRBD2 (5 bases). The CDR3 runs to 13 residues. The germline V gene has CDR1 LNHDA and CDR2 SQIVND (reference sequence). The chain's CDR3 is CASAGDSTDTQYF. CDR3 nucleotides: TGTGCTTCCGCCGGGGATAGCACAGATACGCAGTATTTT.

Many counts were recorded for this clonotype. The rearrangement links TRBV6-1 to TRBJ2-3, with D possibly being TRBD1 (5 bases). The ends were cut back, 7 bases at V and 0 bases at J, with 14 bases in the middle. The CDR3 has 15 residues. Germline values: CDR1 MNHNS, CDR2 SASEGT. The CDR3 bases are TGTGCCAGCATCAATGCAGGGATTAGCACAGATACGCAGTATTTT. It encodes CASINAGISTDTQYF.

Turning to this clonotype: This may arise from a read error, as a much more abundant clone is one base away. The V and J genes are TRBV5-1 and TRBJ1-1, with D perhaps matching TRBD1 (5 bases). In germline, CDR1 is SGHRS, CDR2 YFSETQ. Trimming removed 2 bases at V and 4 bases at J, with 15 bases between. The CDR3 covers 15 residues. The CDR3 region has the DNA TGCGCCAGCAGCTTCAGGGCGGCAGAGATCACTGAAGCTTTCTTT. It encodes CASSFRAAEITEAFF.

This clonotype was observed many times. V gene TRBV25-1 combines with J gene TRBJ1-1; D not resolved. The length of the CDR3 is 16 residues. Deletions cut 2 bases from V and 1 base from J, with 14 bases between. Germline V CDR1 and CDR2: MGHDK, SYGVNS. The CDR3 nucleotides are TGTGCCAGCAGTGAAGTAGGGTTCGGTCGGAACACTGAAGCTTTCTTT. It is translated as CASSEVGFGRNTEAFF.

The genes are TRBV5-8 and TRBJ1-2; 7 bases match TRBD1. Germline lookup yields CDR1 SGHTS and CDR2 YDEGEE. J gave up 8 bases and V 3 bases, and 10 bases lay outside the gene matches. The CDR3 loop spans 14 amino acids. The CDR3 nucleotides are TGTGCCAGCAGCTCCGACAGGGCCTCGAAAGGCTACACCTTC. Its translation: CASSSDRASKGYTF.

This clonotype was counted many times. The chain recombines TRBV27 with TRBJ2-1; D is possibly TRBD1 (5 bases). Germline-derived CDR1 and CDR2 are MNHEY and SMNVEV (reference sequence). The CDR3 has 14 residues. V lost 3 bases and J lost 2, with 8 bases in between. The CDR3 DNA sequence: TGTGCCAGCAGTTTCAGGGTACCCTACAATGAGCAGTTCTTC. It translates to CASSFRVPYNEQFF.

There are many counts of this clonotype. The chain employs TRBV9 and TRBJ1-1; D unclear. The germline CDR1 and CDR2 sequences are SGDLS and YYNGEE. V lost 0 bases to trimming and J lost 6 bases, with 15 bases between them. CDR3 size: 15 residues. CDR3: CASSVVYGGGSEAFF. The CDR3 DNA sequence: TGTGCCAGCAGCGTAGTATATGGAGGAGGGTCTGAAGCTTTCTTT.

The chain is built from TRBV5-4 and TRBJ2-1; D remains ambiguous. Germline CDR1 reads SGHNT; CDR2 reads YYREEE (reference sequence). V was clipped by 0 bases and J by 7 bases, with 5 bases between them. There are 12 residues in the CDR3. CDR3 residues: CASSLVENEQFF. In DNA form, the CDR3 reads TGTGCCAGCAGCTTGGTGGAGAATGAGCAGTTCTTC. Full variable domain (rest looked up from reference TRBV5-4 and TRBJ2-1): ETGVTQSPTHLIKTRGQQVTLRCSSQSGHNTVSWYQQALGQGPQFIFQYYREEENGRGNFPPRFSGLQFPNYSSELNVNALELDDSALYLCASSLVENEQFFGPGTRLTVL.

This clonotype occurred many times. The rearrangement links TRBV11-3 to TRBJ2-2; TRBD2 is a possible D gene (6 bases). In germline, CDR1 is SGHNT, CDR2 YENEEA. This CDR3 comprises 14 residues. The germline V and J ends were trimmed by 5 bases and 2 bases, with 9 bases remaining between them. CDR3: CASSRGINTGELFF. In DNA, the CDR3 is TGTGCCAGCAGCCGCGGGATTAACACCGGGGAGCTGTTTTTT.

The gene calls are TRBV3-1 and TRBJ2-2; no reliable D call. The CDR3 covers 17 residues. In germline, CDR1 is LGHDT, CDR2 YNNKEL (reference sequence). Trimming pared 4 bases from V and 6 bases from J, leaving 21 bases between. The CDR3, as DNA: TGTGCCAGCAGCCTAAACGTAGTCGTGGGAACTCCCGGGGAGCTGTTTTTT. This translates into CASSLNVVVGTPGELFF. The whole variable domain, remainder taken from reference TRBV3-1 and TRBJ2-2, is DTAVSQTPKYLVTQMGNDKSIKCEQNLGHDTMYWYKQDSKKFLKIMFSYNNKELIINETVPNRFSPKSPDKAHLNLHINSLELGDSAVYFCASSLNVVVGTPGELFFGEGSRLTVL.